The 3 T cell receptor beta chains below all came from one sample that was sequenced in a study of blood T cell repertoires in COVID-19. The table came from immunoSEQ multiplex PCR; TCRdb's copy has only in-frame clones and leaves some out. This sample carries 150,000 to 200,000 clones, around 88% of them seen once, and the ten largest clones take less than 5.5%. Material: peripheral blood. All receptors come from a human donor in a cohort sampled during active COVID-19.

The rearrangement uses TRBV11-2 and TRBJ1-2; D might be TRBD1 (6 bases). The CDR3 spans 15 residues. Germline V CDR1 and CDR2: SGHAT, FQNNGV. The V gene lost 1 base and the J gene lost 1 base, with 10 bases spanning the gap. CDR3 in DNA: TGTGCCAGCAGCTTAGTTCGACAGGATAACTATGGCTACACCTTC. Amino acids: CASSLVRQDNYGYTF.

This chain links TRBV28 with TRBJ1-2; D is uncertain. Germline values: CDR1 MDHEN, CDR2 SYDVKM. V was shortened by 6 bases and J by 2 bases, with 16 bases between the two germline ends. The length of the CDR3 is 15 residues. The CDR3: CASRAGGERNYGYTF. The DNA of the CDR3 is TGTGCCAGCAGGGCAGGCGGGGAACGGAACTATGGCTACACCTTC.

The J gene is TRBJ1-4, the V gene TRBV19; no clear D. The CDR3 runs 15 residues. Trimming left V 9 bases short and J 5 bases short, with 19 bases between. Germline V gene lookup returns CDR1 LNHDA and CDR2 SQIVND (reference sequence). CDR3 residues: CASRKPGRENEKLFF. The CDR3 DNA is TGTGCCAGCAGAAAACCGGGGAGGGAGAATGAAAAACTGTTTTTT.